The clone carrying this TCR beta chain was detected many times. The germline CDR1 and CDR2 sequences are MGHDK and SYGVNS. The CDR3 consists of 13 residues. V lost 10 bases, J lost 5 bases, and 17 bases lay in between. The authors amplified TCRs for approximately 18 PCR cycles with a constant-region primer and a V-primer adapter. Amplifying the isolated mRNA was done by in vitro transcription. TCRdb re-called the reads through MiXCR, storing one row per CDR3 protein. The data hold about 47,000 distinct CDR3 sequences, with around 11% observed a single time. These data come from a study of low-dose radiotherapy and immunotherapy resistance in tumors. Overall study: Treatment of Cohort 2 consisted of 1 Gy per fraction every two weeks, amounting to 13 Gy over 26 weeks. Intravenously given cyclophosphamide 200 mg/m2 followed a two-week schedule that placed each dose one day before radiation and immunotherapy.

The time point: before trial treatment. This TCR was recovered from a female donor with ovarian cancer. Material: PBMCs, obtained before treatment. The chain joins TRBV25-1 to TRBJ2-5; either TRBD1 or TRBD2 may supply D (5 bases each). This CDR3 reads CATSRSGPETQYF. CDR3 sequence (DNA): TGTGCCACCAGCAGGTCGGGGCCCGAGACCCAGTACTTC.